The 16 T cell receptor beta chains below come from one sample, sequenced in a study of tumor and adjacent non-tumor tissue in lung cancer. TCRbeta libraries were built with three rounds of nested PCR, modified from ARM-PCR. TCRdb reprocessed the multiplex PCR reads with MiXCR, giving one entry per CDR3 protein. The sample shows 68,000 or so distinct CDR3 sequences, roughly 56% of them seen only once. The template was RNA from unsorted bulk tissue. Sequenced material: lung tumor tissue. The receptor set was obtained from a man aged 50 to 59 with non-small cell lung cancer.

Regarding this clonotype: A much larger clonotype is one base distant, so this may be a read error. The chain joins TRBV5-4 to TRBJ2-1; D is possibly TRBD1 (5 bases). This CDR3 has 15 residues. Trimming cost V 4 bases and J 6 bases, with 17 bases left between them. The germline CDR1 and CDR2 sequences are SGHNT and YYREEE (reference sequence). Here the CDR3 reads CASSMKLAGINEQFF. DNA for the CDR3: TGTGCCAGCAGCATGAAACTCGCAGGGATCAATGAGCAGTTCTTC.

Of note for this clonotype: Sequence at one end of the junction differs from germline and may be a read error. The chain joins TRBV11-1 to TRBJ2-2; tentative D call: TRBD2 (5 bases). The germline V gene has CDR1 SGHAT and CDR2 FQDESV (reference sequence). The CDR3 is 14 residues long. The CDR3 protein is CASSFHGRPGELLF. CDR3 in DNA: TGTGCCAGTAGTTTTCATGGTCGGCCCGGGGAGCTGTTATTT. The full variable domain, its missing parts supplied by reference TRBV11-1 and TRBJ2-2, is EAEVAQSPRYKITEKSQAVAFWCDPISGHATLYWYRQILGQGPELLVQFQDESVVDDSQLPKDRFSAERLKGVDSTLKIQPAELGDSAMYLCASSFHGRPGELLFGEGSRLTVL.

The chain has TRBV6-5 and TRBJ2-2; TRBD2 is a possible D gene (5 bases). Germline assignment: CDR1 MNHEY and CDR2 SVGAGI. This CDR3 spans 16 amino acids. Trimming stripped 0 bases from V and 6 bases from J, with 14 bases between. The CDR3 DNA is TGTGCCAGCAGTTACTCGAATCTCGAGGGAGCCGGGGAGCTGTTTTTT. Translation: CASSYSNLEGAGELFF.

This clonotype was seen a few times. J is TRBJ1-3 and V is TRBV20-1; D is perhaps TRBD1 (5 bases). CDR1 DFQATT and CDR2 SNEGSKA come from the germline V gene (reference sequence). This CDR3 comprises 14 residues. V was pared by 0 bases and J by 3 bases, with 9 bases between. CDR3 sequence: CSAREGEVGNTIYF. CDR3 DNA sequence: TGCAGTGCTAGAGAGGGGGAGGTTGGAAACACCATATATTTT.

This clonotype has at least ten counts. The J gene is TRBJ2-1, the V gene TRBV28; D uncertain. Looked up from germline, CDR1 is MDHEN and CDR2 is SYDVKM. The germline V and J ends were trimmed by 6 bases and 6 bases, with 12 bases remaining between them. The CDR3 has 13 amino acids. The CDR3 sequence: CASSPPVTNEQFF. CDR3 sequence (DNA): TGTGCCAGCAGCCCCCCCGTGACCAATGAGCAGTTCTTC.

Of note for this clonotype: A much more abundant neighbour one base away suggests this may be a read error. The chain recombines TRBV6-6 with TRBJ2-7; D is uncertain. The CDR3 loop spans 13 amino acids. The germline V gene has CDR1 MNHNY and CDR2 SVGAGI (reference sequence). V shed 4 bases and J shed 3 bases, with 10 bases lying between them. Here the CDR3 DNA reads TGTGCCAGCAGTTTCAGCAGCGACTACGAGCAGTACTTC. Translation: CASSFSSDYEQYF.

On this clonotype: Possible read error: a much larger clone is one base away. The V call is TRBV6-5, the J call TRBJ2-7; D may correspond to TRBD1 or TRBD2 (5 bases each). Germline-derived CDR1 and CDR2 are MNHEY and SVGAGI. CDR3 size: 15 residues. The CDR3 nucleotides are TGTGCCAGCAATTACTTGGGGGACGGATCCTACGAGCAGTACTTC. Translated, it gives CASNYLGDGSYEQYF.

Of note for this clonotype: A much larger clonotype is one base distant, so this may be a read error. The DNA for the CDR3 is TGCAGCGCCGTTCCCGAAGGGGTGAACACTGAAGCTCTCTTT. Protein: CSAVPEGVNTEALF. This rearrangement joins TRBV29-1 to TRBJ1-1; D is possibly TRBD1 (5 bases). The germline gives CDR1 SQVTM, CDR2 ANQGSEA. The CDR3 totals 14 residues. The whole variable domain, filled in from reference TRBV29-1 and TRBJ1-1, reads SAVISQKPSRDICQRGTSLTIQCQVDSQVTMMFWYRQQPGQSLTLIATANQGSEATYESGFVIDKFPISRPNLTFSTLTVSNMSPEDSSIYLCSAVPEGVNTEALFGQGTRLTVV.

With respect to this clonotype: Sequence at one end of the junction differs from germline and may be a read error. V is TRBV20-1 and J is TRBJ1-6; D gene ambiguous. CDR3 length equals 16 residues. Germline lookup yields CDR1 DFQATT and CDR2 SNEGSKA (reference sequence). The CDR3 nucleotides read TGCAGTGCTATGGACGTCGGTAACGTCGGAAATTCAGCCCTCCACTTT. This codes for CSAMDVGNVGNSALHF.

This clonotype was detected many times. The chain recombines TRBV11-2 with TRBJ2-5; no clear D. Germline lookup yields CDR1 SGHAT and CDR2 FQNNGV. V gave up 5 bases and J gave up 1 base, with 8 bases separating them. The CDR3 extends over 13 amino acids. The CDR3 is CASSQGPQETQYF. The CDR3 DNA reads TGTGCCAGCAGCCAAGGCCCCCAAGAGACCCAGTACTTC.

This clonotype was observed a handful of times. A read error may explain this, as a much larger clone is one base away. CDR3 loop: CATNRGLRNQPQHF. The CDR3 bases are TGTGCCACCAACCGTGGGCTCCGCAATCAGCCCCAGCATTTT. This chain uses TRBV28 with TRBJ1-5, with D unresolved. Germline V gene lookup returns CDR1 MDHEN and CDR2 SYDVKM. Trimming removed 10 bases at V and 2 bases at J, with 15 bases between. The CDR3 totals 14 residues. Full variable domain (remainder filled in from reference TRBV28 and TRBJ1-5): DVKVTQSSRYLVKRTGEKVFLECVQDMDHENMFWYRQDPGLGLRLIYFSYDVKMKEKGDIPEGYSVSREKKERFSLILESASTNQTSMYLCATNRGLRNQPQHFGDGTRLSIL.

Concerning this clonotype: The germline gene is not matched at one end of the junction; a read error may be the cause. V usage is TRBV11-1 and J usage is TRBJ1-1; D remains ambiguous. This CDR3 has 12 residues. CDR1 is SGHAT, CDR2 FQDESV, per germline (reference sequence). The DNA of the CDR3 is TGTGCCAGCAGTTTAGCGGGGAGTGGAGCCTTCTTT. It is translated as CASSLAGSGAFF.

Worth noting for this clonotype: Since no conserved phenylalanine or tryptophan closes the CDR3, a read error is the likely cause. The rearrangement uses TRBV11-1 and TRBJ2-7; 7 positions match TRBD2. The CDR3 has 15 residues. Looked up from germline, CDR1 is SGHAT and CDR2 is FQDESV (reference sequence). V shed 5 bases and J 2 bases; nucleotides not matched to a gene: 9. The CDR3 DNA follows: TGTGCCAGCAGCCTAACGACTAGCTGGGCCTACGAGCAGTACTCC. Translated: CASSLTTSWAYEQYS.

Points on this clonotype: This sequence may be a read error, since a much larger clone differs from it by one base. The chain recombines TRBV29-1 with TRBJ2-3, with a weak D call TRBD2 (5 bases). The CDR3 totals 15 residues. The germline gives CDR1 SQVTM, CDR2 ANQGSEA. With 7 bases removed from V and 0 bases from J, the gap between germline ends came to 17 bases. As DNA, the CDR3 is TGCAGCGCCACGATCGGGGAAACTAGCACAGATACGCAGTATTTT. This sequence encodes CSATIGETSTDTQYF.

Notes on this clonotype: The junction does not match germline at one end; this may be a read error. This chain links TRBV4-1 with TRBJ2-1, with D possibly TRBD2 on 5 matching bases. The CDR3 length is 18 residues. Germline assignment: CDR1 MGHRA and CDR2 YSYEKL. CDR3 DNA: TGCGCCAGCAGCCACCAAAGTTATCGCTGGAGGAATGACAATAAGCATTTCTTC. Translating gives CASSHQSYRWRNDNKHFF.

On this clonotype itself: One base away lies a much larger clone, so this may be a sequencing read error. The chain employs TRBV11-2 and TRBJ2-4; D is undetermined. The CDR3 loop spans 16 amino acids. Trimming removed 5 bases at V and 12 bases at J, with 26 bases between. From germline, CDR1 is SGHAT and CDR2 FQNNGV. CDR3 DNA sequence: TGTGCCAGCAGCCTGAGCACATACCTACACCAACGAGATCAGTACTTC. Translating gives CASSLSTYLHQRDQYF.